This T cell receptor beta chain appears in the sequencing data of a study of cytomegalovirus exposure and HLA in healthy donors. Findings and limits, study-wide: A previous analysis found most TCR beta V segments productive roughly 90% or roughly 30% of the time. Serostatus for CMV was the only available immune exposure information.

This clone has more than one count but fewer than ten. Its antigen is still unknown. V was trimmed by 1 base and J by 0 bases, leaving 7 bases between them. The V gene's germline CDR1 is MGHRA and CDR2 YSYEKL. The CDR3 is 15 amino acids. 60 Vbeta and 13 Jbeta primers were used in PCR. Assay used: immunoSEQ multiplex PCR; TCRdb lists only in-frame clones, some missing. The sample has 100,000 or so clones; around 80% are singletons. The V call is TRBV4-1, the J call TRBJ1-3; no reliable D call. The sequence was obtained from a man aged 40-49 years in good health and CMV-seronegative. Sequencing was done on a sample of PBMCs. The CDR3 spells CASSQVQNSGNTIYF. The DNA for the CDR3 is TGCGCCAGCAGCCAAGTGCAGAACTCTGGAAACACCATATATTTT.